This T cell receptor (beta chain) was identified in a study of cytomegalovirus exposure and HLA in healthy donors. CDR1 and CDR2 (germline): SNHLY, FYNNEI. CDR3 size: 14 residues. V lost 5 bases and J lost 2; bases outside the gene matches: 3. About this clone itself: Its antigen is as yet unknown.

Study findings and constraints: Cytomegalovirus status was reportedly diagnosed by the classifier with high sensitivity and specificity. The listing of approximately 160 TCR beta chains classed them as cytomegalovirus-associated.

PCR employed 60 Vbeta and 13 Jbeta primers. The repertoire was sequenced with immunoSEQ multiplex PCR; TCRdb's copy has only in-frame clones and lacks some. The sample consists of roughly 150,000 clones, about three fifths of them appearing once. The chain couples TRBV2 to TRBJ2-3; 8 nucleotides agree with TRBD2. The TCR originated in a woman aged 25 to 45 in good health and CMV-seropositive. Sequenced: PBMCs. The CDR3 protein is CASSRTSSTDTQYF. CDR3 DNA sequence: TGTGCCAGCAGTCGGACTAGCTCCACAGATACGCAGTATTTT.